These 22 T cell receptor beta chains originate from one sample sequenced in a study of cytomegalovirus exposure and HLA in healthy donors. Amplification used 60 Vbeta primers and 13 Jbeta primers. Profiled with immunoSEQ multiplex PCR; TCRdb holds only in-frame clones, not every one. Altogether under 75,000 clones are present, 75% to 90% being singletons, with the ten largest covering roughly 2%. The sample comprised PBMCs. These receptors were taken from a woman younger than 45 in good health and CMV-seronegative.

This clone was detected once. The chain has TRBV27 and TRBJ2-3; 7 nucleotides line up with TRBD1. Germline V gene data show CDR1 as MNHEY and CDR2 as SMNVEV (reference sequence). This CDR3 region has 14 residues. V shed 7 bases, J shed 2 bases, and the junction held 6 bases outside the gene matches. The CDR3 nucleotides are TGTGCCAGCAAAAGGGGGCAGCTCACAGATACGCAGTATTTT. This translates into CASKRGQLTDTQYF.

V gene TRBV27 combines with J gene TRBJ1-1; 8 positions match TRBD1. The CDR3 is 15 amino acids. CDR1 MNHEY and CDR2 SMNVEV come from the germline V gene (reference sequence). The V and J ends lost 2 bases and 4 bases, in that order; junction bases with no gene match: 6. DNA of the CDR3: TGTGCCAGCAGTTTAACCGACAGGGGAGGCACTGAAGCTTTCTTT. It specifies CASSLTDRGGTEAFF.

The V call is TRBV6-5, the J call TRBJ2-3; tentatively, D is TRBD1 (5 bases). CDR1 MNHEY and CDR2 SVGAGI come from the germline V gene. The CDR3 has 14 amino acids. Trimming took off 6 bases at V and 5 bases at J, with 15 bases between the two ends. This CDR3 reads CASSLGVAGDTQYF. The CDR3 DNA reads TGTGCCAGCAGCCTAGGGGTCGCCGGAGATACGCAGTATTTT.

In DNA, the CDR3 is TGTGCCAGAAGCCGCGAGCTGGACAATGAGCAGTTCTTC. This gives the protein CARSRELDNEQFF. The V and J genes are TRBV5-3 and TRBJ2-1; D call uncertain. TRBV5-3 is an ORF, with its function uncertain. Trimming stripped 4 bases from V and 5 bases from J, with 10 bases between. This CDR3 spans 13 amino acids.

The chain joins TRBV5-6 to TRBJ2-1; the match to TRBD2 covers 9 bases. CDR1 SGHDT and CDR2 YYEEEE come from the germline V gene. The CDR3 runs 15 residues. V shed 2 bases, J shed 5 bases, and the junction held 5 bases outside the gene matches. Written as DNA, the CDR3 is TGTGCCAGCAGCTTTAGACTAGCGGAAAACAATGAGCAGTTCTTC. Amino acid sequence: CASSFRLAENNEQFF.

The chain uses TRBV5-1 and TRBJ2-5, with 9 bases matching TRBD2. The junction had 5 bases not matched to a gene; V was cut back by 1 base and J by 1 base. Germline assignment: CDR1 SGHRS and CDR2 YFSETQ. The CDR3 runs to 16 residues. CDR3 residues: CASSLIPSGAQETQYF. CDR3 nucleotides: TGCGCCAGCAGCTTGATCCCTAGCGGGGCCCAAGAGACCCAGTACTTC.

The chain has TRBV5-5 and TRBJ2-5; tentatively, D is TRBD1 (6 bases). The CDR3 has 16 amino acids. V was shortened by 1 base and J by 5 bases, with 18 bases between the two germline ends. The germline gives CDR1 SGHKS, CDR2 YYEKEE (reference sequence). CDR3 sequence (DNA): TGTGCCAGCAGCTTGTCCCACGCCAGGGGAGATGAGACCCAGTACTTC. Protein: CASSLSHARGDETQYF.

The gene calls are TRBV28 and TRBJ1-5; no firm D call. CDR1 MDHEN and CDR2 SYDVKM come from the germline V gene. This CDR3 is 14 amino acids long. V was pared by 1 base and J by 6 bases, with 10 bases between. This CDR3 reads CASSLYPSGQPQHF. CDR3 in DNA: TGTGCCAGCAGTTTATATCCTAGCGGTCAGCCCCAGCATTTT.

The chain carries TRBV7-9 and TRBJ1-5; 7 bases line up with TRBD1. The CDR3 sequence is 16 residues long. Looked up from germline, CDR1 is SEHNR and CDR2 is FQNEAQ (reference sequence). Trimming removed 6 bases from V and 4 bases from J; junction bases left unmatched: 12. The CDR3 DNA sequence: TGTGCCAGCAGTTTTTCTACCGGGACAGAAAATCAGCCCCAGCATTTT. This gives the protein CASSFSTGTENQPQHF.

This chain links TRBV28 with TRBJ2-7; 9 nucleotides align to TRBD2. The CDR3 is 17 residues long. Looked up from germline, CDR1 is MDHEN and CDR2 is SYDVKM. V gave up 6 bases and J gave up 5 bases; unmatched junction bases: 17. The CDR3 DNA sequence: TGTGCCAGCAGGCACCGATTTAGCGGGAGAAGGGTCCACGAGCAGTACTTC. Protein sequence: CASRHRFSGRRVHEQYF.

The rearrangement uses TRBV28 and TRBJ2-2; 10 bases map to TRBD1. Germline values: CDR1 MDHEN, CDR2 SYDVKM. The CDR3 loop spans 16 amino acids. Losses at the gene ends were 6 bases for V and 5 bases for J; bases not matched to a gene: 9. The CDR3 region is CASSLNPGQGTGELFF. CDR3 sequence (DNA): TGTGCCAGCAGCCTCAACCCGGGACAGGGGACCGGGGAGCTGTTTTTT.

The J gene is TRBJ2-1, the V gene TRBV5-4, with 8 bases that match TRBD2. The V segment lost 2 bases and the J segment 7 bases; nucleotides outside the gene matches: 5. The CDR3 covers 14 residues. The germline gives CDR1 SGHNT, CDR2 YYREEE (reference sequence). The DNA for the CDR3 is TGTGCCAGCAGCTTAGTAGCTAGCGGGAATGAGCAGTTCTTC. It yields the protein CASSLVASGNEQFF.

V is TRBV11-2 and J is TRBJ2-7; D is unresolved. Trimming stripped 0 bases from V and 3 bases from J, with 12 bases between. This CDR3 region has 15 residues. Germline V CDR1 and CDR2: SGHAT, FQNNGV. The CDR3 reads CASSLDSYASYEQYF. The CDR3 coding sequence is TGTGCCAGCAGCTTAGATTCTTATGCGAGCTACGAGCAGTACTTC.

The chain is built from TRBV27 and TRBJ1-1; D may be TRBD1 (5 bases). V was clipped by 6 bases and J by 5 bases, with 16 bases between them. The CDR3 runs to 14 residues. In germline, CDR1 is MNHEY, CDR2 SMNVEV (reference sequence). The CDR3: CASRGEGLETEAFF. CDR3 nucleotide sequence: TGTGCCAGCAGAGGAGAGGGACTGGAGACTGAAGCTTTCTTT.

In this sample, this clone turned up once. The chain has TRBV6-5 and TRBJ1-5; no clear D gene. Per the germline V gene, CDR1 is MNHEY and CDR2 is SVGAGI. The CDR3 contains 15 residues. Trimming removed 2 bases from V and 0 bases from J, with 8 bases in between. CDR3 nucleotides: TGTGCCAGCAGTTACGGGCCCTTTAGCAATCAGCCCCAGCATTTT. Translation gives CASSYGPFSNQPQHF.

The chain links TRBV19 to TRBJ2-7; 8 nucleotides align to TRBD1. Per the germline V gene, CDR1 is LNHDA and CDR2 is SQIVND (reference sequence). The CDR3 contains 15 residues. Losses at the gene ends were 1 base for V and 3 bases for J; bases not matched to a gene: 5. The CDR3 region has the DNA TGTGCCAGTAGTATAGCCGGGACAGGCTTCTACGAGCAGTACTTC. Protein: CASSIAGTGFYEQYF.

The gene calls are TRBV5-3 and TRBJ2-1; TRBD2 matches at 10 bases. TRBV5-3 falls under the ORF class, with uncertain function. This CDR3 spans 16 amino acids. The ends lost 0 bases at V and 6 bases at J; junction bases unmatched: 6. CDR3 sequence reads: CARSLEASGSCNEQFF. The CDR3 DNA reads TGTGCCAGAAGCTTGGAGGCTAGCGGGAGCTGCAATGAGCAGTTCTTC.

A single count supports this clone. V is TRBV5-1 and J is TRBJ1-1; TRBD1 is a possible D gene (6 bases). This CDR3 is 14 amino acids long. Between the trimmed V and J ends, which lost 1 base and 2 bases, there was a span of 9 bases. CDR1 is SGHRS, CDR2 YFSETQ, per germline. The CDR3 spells CASSLFGGNTEAFF. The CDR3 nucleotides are TGCGCCAGCAGCTTGTTTGGGGGCAACACTGAAGCTTTCTTT.

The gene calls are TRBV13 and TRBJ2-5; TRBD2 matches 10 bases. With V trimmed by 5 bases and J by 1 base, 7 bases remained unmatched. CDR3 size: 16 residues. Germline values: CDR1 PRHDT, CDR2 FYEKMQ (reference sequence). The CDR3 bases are TGTGCCAGCAGCCCGCCCGGGACTAGCGTCCAAGAGACCCAGTACTTC. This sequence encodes CASSPPGTSVQETQYF.

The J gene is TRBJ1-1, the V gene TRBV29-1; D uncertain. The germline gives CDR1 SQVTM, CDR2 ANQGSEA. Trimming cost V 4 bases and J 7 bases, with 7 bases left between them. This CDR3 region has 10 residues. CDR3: CSVAVLEAFF. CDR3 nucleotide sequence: TGCAGCGTTGCAGTCCTTGAAGCTTTCTTT. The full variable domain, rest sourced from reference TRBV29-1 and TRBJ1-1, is SAVISQKPSRDICQRGTSLTIQCQVDSQVTMMFWYRQQPGQSLTLIATANQGSEATYESGFVIDKFPISRPNLTFSTLTVSNMSPEDSSIYLCSVAVLEAFFGQGTRLTVV.

The CDR3 loop reads CASRLAGGPTDTQYF. The CDR3 DNA reads as TGTGCCAGCAGACTAGCGGGAGGGCCGACAGATACGCAGTATTTT. This sequence joins TRBV13 and TRBJ2-3; 13 nucleotides match TRBD2. CDR1 PRHDT and CDR2 FYEKMQ come from the germline V gene (reference sequence). The CDR3 covers 15 residues. The J segment lost 3 bases and the V segment lost 6 bases, leaving 3 bases of the junction unmatched.

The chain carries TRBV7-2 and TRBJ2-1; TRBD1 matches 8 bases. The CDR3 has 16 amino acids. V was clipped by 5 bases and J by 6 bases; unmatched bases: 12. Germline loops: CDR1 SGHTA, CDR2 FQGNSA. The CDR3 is CASSLSPDRVVNEQFF. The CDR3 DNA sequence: TGTGCCAGCAGCCTGAGTCCGGACAGGGTGGTCAATGAGCAGTTCTTC.